A single sample is the source of the 16 T cell receptor beta chains below, sequenced in a study of cytomegalovirus exposure and HLA in healthy donors. The PCR was carried out with 60 Vbeta primers and 13 Jbeta primers. Method: immunoSEQ multiplex PCR; TCRdb's copy keeps in-frame clones and lacks some. This table has 210,000 or so clones, around 80% appearing once. Sequencing used PBMCs. The origin of the receptors is a woman aged 55-69 years in good health and CMV-seropositive.

The chain couples TRBV30 to TRBJ2-7, with TRBD1 as a possible D gene (5 bases). The CDR3 runs to 12 residues. The germline gives CDR1 GTSNPN, CDR2 SVGIG (reference sequence). With 2 bases removed from V and 4 bases from J, the gap between germline ends came to 9 bases. CDR3 bases: TGTGCCTGGAGTTCAAACAGGTACGAGCAGTACTTC. Its translation: CAWSSNRYEQYF.

V and J are TRBV6-5 and TRBJ2-3, with TRBD2 as a possible D gene (5 bases). Germline V gene lookup returns CDR1 MNHEY and CDR2 SVGAGI. This CDR3 region has 14 residues. V gave up 2 bases and J gave up 5 bases, with 11 bases separating them. The CDR3: CASSYGGPGDTQYF. CDR3 nucleotides: TGTGCCAGCAGTTACGGCGGGCCGGGAGATACGCAGTATTTT.

The chain links TRBV2 to TRBJ2-2; 9 bases are a match to TRBD2. This CDR3 is 14 amino acids long. Germline V gene sequence: CDR1 SNHLY, CDR2 FYNNEI. V lost 10 bases, J lost 5 bases, and 8 bases stayed unmatched. This CDR3 is CATTGTSPTGELFF. CDR3 DNA sequence: TGTGCCACCACCGGGACTAGCCCAACCGGGGAGCTGTTTTTT. Supplemented by reference TRBV2 and TRBJ2-2, the full variable domain reads EPEVTQTPSHQVTQMGQEVILRCVPISNHLYFYWYRQILGQKVEFLVSFYNNEISEKSEIFDDQFSVERPDGSNFTLKIRSTKLEDSAMYFCATTGTSPTGELFFGEGSRLTVL.

V is TRBV10-3 and J is TRBJ2-7, with D maybe TRBD1 (6 bases). The V and J ends lost 6 bases and 2 bases respectively, with 11 bases between them. Germline V gene lookup returns CDR1 ENHRY and CDR2 SYGVKD. There are 13 residues in the CDR3. The CDR3, as DNA: TGTGCCATCAGGGGGGACATTACCTACGAGCAGTACTTC. Translation gives CAIRGDITYEQYF.

This clone was seen a handful of times. This chain links TRBV7-9 with TRBJ2-3; D remains ambiguous. The CDR3 covers 15 residues. Trimming removed 3 bases from V and 6 bases from J, with 16 bases in between. Germline loops: CDR1 SEHNR, CDR2 FQNEAQ (reference sequence). The CDR3 DNA reads as TGTGCCAGCAGCTTGGAGCACCAACTCTTGGATACGCAGTATTTT. Translating it yields CASSLEHQLLDTQYF.

The genes are TRBV5-1 and TRBJ2-5, with 7 bases that match TRBD2. Germline CDR1 SGHRS, CDR2 YFSETQ. This CDR3 is 15 amino acids long. The J segment lost 1 base and the V segment lost 2 bases, leaving 5 bases of the junction unmatched. The CDR3 DNA follows: TGCGCCAGCAGCTTCCTTCCTAGCGGCCAAGAGACCCAGTACTTC. This translates into CASSFLPSGQETQYF. The variable domain in full, with the rest retrieved from reference TRBV5-1 and TRBJ2-5, is KAGVTQTPRYLIKTRGQQVTLSCSPISGHRSVSWYQQTPGQGLQFLFEYFSETQRNKGNFPGRFSGRQFSNSRSEMNVSTLELGDSALYLCASSFLPSGQETQYFGPGTRLLVL.

V usage is TRBV12-5 and J usage is TRBJ1-2, with D uncertain. From germline, CDR1 is LGHNT and CDR2 FRNRAP. V dropped 1 base and J dropped 7 bases, with 10 bases sitting between them. This CDR3 has 13 amino acids. CDR3 nucleotides: TGTGCTAGTGGTTTGGGGCCAGTCTCTGGCTACACCTTC. Translating gives CASGLGPVSGYTF.

The chain employs TRBV5-1 and TRBJ1-2; D perhaps matches TRBD1 (6 bases). Germline V gives CDR1 SGHRS, CDR2 YFSETQ. V lost 0 bases to trimming and J lost 7 bases, with 10 bases between them. CDR3 size: 13 residues. The CDR3 DNA sequence: TGCGCCAGCAGCTTGGTCTTACAGGGTGGCTACACCTTC. Translated: CASSLVLQGGYTF.

The rearrangement uses TRBV2 and TRBJ1-6; 7 bases fit TRBD1. The CDR3 totals 14 residues. CDR1 SNHLY and CDR2 FYNNEI come from the germline V gene. J lost 5 bases, V lost 6 bases, and 4 bases had no gene match. Here the CDR3 DNA reads TGTGCCAGCAGCGGACAGGTCAATAATTCACCCCTCCACTTT. Its translation: CASSGQVNNSPLHF.

This clone was observed a handful of times. This chain uses TRBV5-1 with TRBJ1-1; TRBD1 might be the D (6 bases). The V gene lost 4 bases and the J gene lost 0 bases, with 13 bases spanning the gap. CDR3 length: 15 residues. Germline V lookup: CDR1 SGHRS, CDR2 YFSETQ. CDR3 region: CASSPSGGLNTEAFF. CDR3 in DNA: TGCGCCAGCAGCCCAAGCGGGGGGCTGAACACTGAAGCTTTCTTT.

This sequence joins TRBV12-5 and TRBJ2-5; 7 nucleotides match TRBD1. V was pared by 1 base and J by 5 bases, with 7 bases of the junction left unmatched. The CDR3 extends over 15 amino acids. Germline CDR1 and CDR2: LGHNT and FRNRAP. The CDR3 here is CASGLGTGVIETQYF. The CDR3 DNA reads as TGTGCTAGTGGTTTGGGGACAGGAGTAATCGAGACCCAGTACTTC. The full variable domain, in which reference TRBV12-5 and TRBJ2-5 provide the parts outside the CDR3, is DARVTQTPRHKVTEMGQEVTMRCQPILGHNTVFWYRQTMMQGLELLAYFRNRAPLDDSGMPKDRFSAEMPDATLATLKIQPSEPRDSAVYFCASGLGTGVIETQYFGPGTRLLVL.

The V call is TRBV5-4, the J call TRBJ2-2; TRBD2 matches at 7 bases. Germline V CDR1 and CDR2: SGHNT, YYREEE (reference sequence). The CDR3 sequence is 15 residues long. The junction had 5 bases not matched to a gene; V was cut back by 4 bases and J by 2 bases. CDR3 loop: CASSRGDLNTGELFF. The CDR3, as DNA: TGTGCCAGCAGCCGGGGGGACCTCAACACCGGGGAGCTGTTTTTT.

This rearrangement joins TRBV19 to TRBJ2-5; D uncertain. The germline CDR1 and CDR2 sequences are LNHDA and SQIVND (reference sequence). This CDR3 has 13 residues. Trimming left V 10 bases short and J 0 bases short, with 12 bases between. The CDR3 DNA sequence: TGTGCCACCAGCGAGCGCCACCAAGAGACCCAGTACTTC. Translation: CATSERHQETQYF.

The CDR3 is CASSMAREDTEAFF. Written as DNA, the CDR3 is TGTGCCAGTAGTATGGCAAGGGAGGACACTGAAGCTTTCTTT. The rearrangement joins TRBV19 to TRBJ1-1; D not certain. Trimming stripped 3 bases from V and 3 bases from J, with 11 bases between. The CDR3 spans 14 residues. Germline lookup yields CDR1 LNHDA and CDR2 SQIVND (reference sequence).

This clone has more than one count but fewer than ten. The chain combines TRBV10-1 with TRBJ1-3; no firm D call. The CDR3 spans 14 residues. V lost 2 bases to trimming and J lost 4 bases, with 9 bases between them. Germline V CDR1 and CDR2: WNHNN, SYGVQD (reference sequence). Written as DNA, the CDR3 is TGCGCCAGCAGTGAGACGGTTCTGGGAAACACCATATATTTT. Translation gives CASSETVLGNTIYF.

In this sample, this clone turned up once. The genes are TRBV6-1 and TRBJ2-7, with D tentatively TRBD2 (6 bases). Per the germline V gene, CDR1 is MNHNS and CDR2 is SASEGT. The V end was cut by 4 bases, the J end by 5 bases, with 24 bases between. This CDR3 contains 17 residues. CDR3 loop: CASSGLLGGDLSNEQYF. DNA for the CDR3: TGTGCCAGCAGTGGCCTACTAGGCGGGGACCTCTCAAACGAGCAGTACTTC.